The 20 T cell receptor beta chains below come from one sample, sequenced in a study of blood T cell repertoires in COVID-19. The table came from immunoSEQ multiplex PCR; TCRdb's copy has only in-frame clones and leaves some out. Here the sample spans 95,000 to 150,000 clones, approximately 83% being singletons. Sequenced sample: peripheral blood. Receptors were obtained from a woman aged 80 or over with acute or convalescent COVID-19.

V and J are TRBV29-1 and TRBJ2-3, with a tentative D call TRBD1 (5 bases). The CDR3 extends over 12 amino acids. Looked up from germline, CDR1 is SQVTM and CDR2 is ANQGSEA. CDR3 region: CTIDGHTDTQYF. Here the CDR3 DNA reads TGCACCATCGACGGACACACAGATACGCAGTATTTT.

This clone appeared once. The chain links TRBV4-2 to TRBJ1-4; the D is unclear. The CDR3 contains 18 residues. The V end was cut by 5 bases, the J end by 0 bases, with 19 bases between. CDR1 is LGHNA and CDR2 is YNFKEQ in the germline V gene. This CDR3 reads CASSSRTRTGATNEKLFF. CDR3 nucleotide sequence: TGTGCCAGCAGCTCCCGGACCCGCACCGGGGCAACTAATGAAAAACTGTTTTTT.

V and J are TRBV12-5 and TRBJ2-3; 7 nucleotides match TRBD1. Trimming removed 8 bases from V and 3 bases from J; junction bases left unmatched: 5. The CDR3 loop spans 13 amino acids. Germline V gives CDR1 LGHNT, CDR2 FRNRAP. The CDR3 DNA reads TGTGCTAGTCTTCACAGGGGAACAGATACGCAGTATTTT. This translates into CASLHRGTDTQYF.

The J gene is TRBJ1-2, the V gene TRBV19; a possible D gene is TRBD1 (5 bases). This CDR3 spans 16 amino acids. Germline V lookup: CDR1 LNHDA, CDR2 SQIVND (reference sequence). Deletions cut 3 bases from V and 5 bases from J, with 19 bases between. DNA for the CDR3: TGTGCCAGTAGTATTTCAAGTTCTGGACACAGATATGGCTACACCTTC. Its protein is CASSISSSGHRYGYTF. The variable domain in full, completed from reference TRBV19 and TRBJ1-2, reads DGGITQSPKYLFRKEGQNVTLSCEQNLNHDAMYWYRQDPGQGLRLIYYSQIVNDFQKGDIAEGYSVSREKKESFPLTVTSAQKNPTAFYLCASSISSSGHRYGYTFGSGTRLTVV.

CDR3 sequence reads: CASSPPGSGGRNYGYTF. CDR3 in DNA: TGTGCCAGCAGTCCACCTGGATCAGGGGGCCGTAACTATGGCTACACCTTC. This chain joins TRBV28 and TRBJ1-2; 8 nucleotides match TRBD1. CDR1 and CDR2 from the germline V gene are MDHEN and SYDVKM. Trimming removed 5 bases from V and 1 base from J; junction bases left unmatched: 12. The CDR3 contains 17 residues.

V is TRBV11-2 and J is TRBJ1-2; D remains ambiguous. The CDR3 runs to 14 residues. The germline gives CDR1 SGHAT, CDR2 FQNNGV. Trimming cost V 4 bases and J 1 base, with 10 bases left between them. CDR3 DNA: TGTGCCAGCAGCTCCATGGGCCATAACTATGGCTACACCTTC. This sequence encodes CASSSMGHNYGYTF. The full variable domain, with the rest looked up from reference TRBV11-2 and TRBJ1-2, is EAGVAQSPRYKIIEKRQSVAFWCNPISGHATLYWYQQILGQGPKLLIQFQNNGVVDDSQLPKDRFSAERLKGVDSTLKIQPAKLEDSAVYLCASSSMGHNYGYTFGSGTRLTVV.

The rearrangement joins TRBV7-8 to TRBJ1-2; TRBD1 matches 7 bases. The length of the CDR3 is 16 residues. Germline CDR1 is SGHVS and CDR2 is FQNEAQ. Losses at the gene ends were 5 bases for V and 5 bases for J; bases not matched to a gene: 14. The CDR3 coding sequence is TGTGCCAGCAGCGTCCGGGACAGCCCGACCAGTTATGGCTACACCTTC. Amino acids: CASSVRDSPTSYGYTF.

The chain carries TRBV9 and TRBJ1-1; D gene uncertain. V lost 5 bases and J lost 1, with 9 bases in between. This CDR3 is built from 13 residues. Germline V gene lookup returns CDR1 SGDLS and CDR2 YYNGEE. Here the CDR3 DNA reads TGTGCCAGCAGGCGACGGGAGAACACTGAAGCTTTCTTT. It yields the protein CASRRRENTEAFF.

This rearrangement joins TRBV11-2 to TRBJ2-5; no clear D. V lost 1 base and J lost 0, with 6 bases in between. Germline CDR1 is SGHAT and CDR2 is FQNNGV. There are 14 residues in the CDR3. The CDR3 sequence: CASSLGQYQETQYF. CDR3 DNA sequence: TGTGCCAGCAGCTTAGGGCAGTACCAAGAGACCCAGTACTTC.

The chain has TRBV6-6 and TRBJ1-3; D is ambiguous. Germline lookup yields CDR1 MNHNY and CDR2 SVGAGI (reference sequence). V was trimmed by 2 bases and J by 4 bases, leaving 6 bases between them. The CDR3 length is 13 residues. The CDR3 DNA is TGTGCCAGCAGTTACGGAGCGGGAAACACCATATATTTT. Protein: CASSYGAGNTIYF.

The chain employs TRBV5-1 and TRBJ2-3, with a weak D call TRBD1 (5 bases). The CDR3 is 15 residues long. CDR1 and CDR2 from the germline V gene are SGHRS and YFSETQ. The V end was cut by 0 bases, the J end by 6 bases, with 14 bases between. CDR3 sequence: CASSLDRVAGDTQYF. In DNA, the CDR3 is TGCGCCAGCAGCTTGGACAGAGTGGCAGGGGATACGCAGTATTTT.

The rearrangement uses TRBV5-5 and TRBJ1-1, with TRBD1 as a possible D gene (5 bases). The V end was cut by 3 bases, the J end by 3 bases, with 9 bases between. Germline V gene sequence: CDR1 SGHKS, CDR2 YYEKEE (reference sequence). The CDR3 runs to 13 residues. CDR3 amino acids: CASSSQGHTEAFF. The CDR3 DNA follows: TGTGCCAGCAGCTCCCAGGGCCACACTGAAGCTTTCTTT.

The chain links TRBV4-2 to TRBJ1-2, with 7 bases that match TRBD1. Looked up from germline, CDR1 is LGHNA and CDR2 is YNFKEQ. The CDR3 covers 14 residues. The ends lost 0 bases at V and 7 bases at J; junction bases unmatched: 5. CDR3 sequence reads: CASSQDPGQRGYTF. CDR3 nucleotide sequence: TGTGCCAGCAGCCAAGATCCGGGACAGCGTGGCTACACCTTC.

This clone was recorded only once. CDR3 sequence: CASSPDRGPNYGYTF. DNA for the CDR3: TGTGCCAGCAGTCCAGACAGGGGGCCGAACTATGGCTACACCTTC. V and J are TRBV7-2 and TRBJ1-2; 10 positions agree with TRBD1. Germline values: CDR1 SGHTA, CDR2 FQGNSA. The CDR3 has 15 residues. V was clipped by 6 bases and J by 2 bases; unmatched bases: 6.

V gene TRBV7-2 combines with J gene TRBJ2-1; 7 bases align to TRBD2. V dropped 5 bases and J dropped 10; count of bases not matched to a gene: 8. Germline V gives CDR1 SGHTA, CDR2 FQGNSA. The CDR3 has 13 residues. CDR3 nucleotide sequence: TGTGCCAGCAGCCGGACTAGTCGAGCGGAGCAGTTCTTC. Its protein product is CASSRTSRAEQFF. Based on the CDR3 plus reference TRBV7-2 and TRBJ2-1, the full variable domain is GAGVSQSPSNKVTEKGKDVELRCDPISGHTALYWYRQSLGQGLEFLIYFQGNSAPDKSGLPSDRFSAERTGGSVSTLTIQRTQQEDSAVYLCASSRTSRAEQFFGPGTRLTVL.

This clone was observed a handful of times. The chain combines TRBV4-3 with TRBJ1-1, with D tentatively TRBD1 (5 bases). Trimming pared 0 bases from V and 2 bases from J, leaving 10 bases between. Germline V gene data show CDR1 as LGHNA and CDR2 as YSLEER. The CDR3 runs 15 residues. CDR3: CASSQDIGANTEAFF. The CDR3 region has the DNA TGCGCCAGCAGCCAAGATATAGGGGCAAACACTGAAGCTTTCTTT.

The CDR3 DNA follows: TGTGCCAGCAGCCCCCGGGACAGGGGGATAGGCTACACCTTC. Protein sequence: CASSPRDRGIGYTF. The V call is TRBV9, the J call TRBJ1-2; 11 bases match TRBD1. This CDR3 region has 14 residues. The germline V gene has CDR1 SGDLS and CDR2 YYNGEE. V lost 4 bases to trimming and J lost 8 bases; unmatched junction nucleotides: 7. The full variable domain, completed using reference TRBV9 and TRBJ1-2, is DSGVTQTPKHLITATGQRVTLRCSPRSGDLSVYWYQQSLDQGLQFLIQYYNGEERAKGNILERFSAQQFPDLHSELNLSSLELGDSALYFCASSPRDRGIGYTFGSGTRLTVV.

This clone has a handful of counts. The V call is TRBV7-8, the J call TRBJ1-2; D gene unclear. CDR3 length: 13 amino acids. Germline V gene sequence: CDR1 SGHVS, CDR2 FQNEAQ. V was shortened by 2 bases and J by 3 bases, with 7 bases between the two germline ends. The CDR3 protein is CASSLNFDYGYTF. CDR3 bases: TGTGCCAGCAGCTTAAATTTCGACTATGGCTACACCTTC. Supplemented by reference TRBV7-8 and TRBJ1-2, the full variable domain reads GAGVSQSPRYKVAKRGQDVALRCDPISGHVSLFWYQQALGQGPEFLTYFQNEAQLDKSGLPSDRFFAERPEGSVSTLKIQRTQQEDSAVYLCASSLNFDYGYTFGSGTRLTVV.

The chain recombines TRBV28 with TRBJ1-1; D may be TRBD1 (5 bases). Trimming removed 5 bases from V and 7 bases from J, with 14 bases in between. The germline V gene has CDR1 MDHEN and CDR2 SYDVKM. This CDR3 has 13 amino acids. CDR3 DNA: TGTGCCAGCAGTCGGGGGAAAGGGATTGAAGCTTTCTTT. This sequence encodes CASSRGKGIEAFF. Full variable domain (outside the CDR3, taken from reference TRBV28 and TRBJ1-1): DVKVTQSSRYLVKRTGEKVFLECVQDMDHENMFWYRQDPGLGLRLIYFSYDVKMKEKGDIPEGYSVSREKKERFSLILESASTNQTSMYLCASSRGKGIEAFFGQGTRLTVV.

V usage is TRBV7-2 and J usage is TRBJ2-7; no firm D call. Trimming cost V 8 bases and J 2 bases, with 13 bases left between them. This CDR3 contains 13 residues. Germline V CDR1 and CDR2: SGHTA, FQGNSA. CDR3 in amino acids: CASGVTPAYEQYF. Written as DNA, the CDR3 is TGTGCCAGCGGTGTGACACCGGCCTACGAGCAGTACTTC.